The 23 T cell receptor beta chains below come from one sample, sequenced in a study of T cell changes during pregnancy in multiple sclerosis. This table comes from immunoSEQ multiplex PCR, and its TCRdb copy is limited to in-frame clones, with some not included. The repertoire consists of over 45,000 clones, with 88% occurring once and the leading ten covering less than 1.5%. The sequencing used CD4+ T cells from peripheral blood mononuclear cells, collected in the second trimester of pregnancy. Receptor source: a female donor with multiple sclerosis, enrolled in a pregnancy study.

This clone was picked up a small number of times. The same CDR3 is also encoded by other DNA sequences in this sample. The chain joins TRBV11-3 to TRBJ1-1; tentatively, D is TRBD1 (6 bases). Per germline, CDR1 SGHNT and CDR2 YENEEA. The V end lost 3 bases, the J end lost 4 bases, and 9 bases lay between the germline ends. CDR3 length: 13 amino acids. The CDR3 loop is CASSLDRGTEAFF. CDR3 in DNA: TGTGCCAGCAGCTTGGACAGAGGCACTGAAGCTTTCTTT.

This sequence joins TRBV30 and TRBJ2-3, with TRBD2 matching 7 bases. V lost 5 bases to trimming and J lost 2 bases; unmatched junction nucleotides: 4. Germline CDR1 GTSNPN, CDR2 SVGIG (reference sequence). The CDR3 consists of 13 residues. The CDR3 region has the DNA TGTGCCTGGGAAGCGGGATTCACAGATACGCAGTATTTT. Translating gives CAWEAGFTDTQYF.

V gene TRBV11-2 combines with J gene TRBJ1-1, with D perhaps TRBD1 (6 bases). V lost 2 bases to trimming and J lost 6 bases, with 13 bases between them. The CDR3 sequence is 14 residues long. Germline V CDR1 and CDR2: SGHAT, FQNNGV. The CDR3 is CASSLRQGGAEAFF. The CDR3 DNA sequence: TGTGCCAGCAGCTTAAGACAAGGGGGAGCTGAAGCTTTCTTT.

CDR3 DNA: TGCGCCAGCAGCTTGGAGGGACAGGGGTTTTCCAACTATGGCTACACCTTC. This encodes CASSLEGQGFSNYGYTF. The chain couples TRBV5-1 to TRBJ1-2, with 10 bases lining up with TRBD1. In germline, CDR1 is SGHRS, CDR2 YFSETQ. V dropped 0 bases and J dropped 2; count of bases not matched to a gene: 7. This CDR3 has 17 residues. The whole variable domain, filled in from reference TRBV5-1 and TRBJ1-2, reads KAGVTQTPRYLIKTRGQQVTLSCSPISGHRSVSWYQQTPGQGLQFLFEYFSETQRNKGNFPGRFSGRQFSNSRSEMNVSTLELGDSALYLCASSLEGQGFSNYGYTFGSGTRLTVV.

The chain joins TRBV5-1 to TRBJ1-2, with 8 bases matching TRBD1. Trimming took 0 bases from V and 7 from J; bases not matched to a gene: 8. The CDR3 length is 15 residues. From germline, CDR1 is SGHRS and CDR2 YFSETQ. CDR3: CASSLEAGTGLGYTF. CDR3 sequence (DNA): TGCGCCAGCAGCTTGGAAGCTGGGACAGGCCTTGGCTACACCTTC.

The J gene is TRBJ2-2, the V gene TRBV27, with 11 nucleotides matching TRBD1. This CDR3 comprises 15 residues. Germline V CDR1 and CDR2: MNHEY, SMNVEV (reference sequence). The junction had 4 bases not matched to a gene; V was cut back by 5 bases and J by 5 bases. As DNA, the CDR3 is TGTGCCAGCAGTGGACAGGGGGCTATAACCGGGGAGCTGTTTTTT. Its translation: CASSGQGAITGELFF.

The chain links TRBV6-1 to TRBJ2-7, with D tentatively TRBD1 (6 bases). This CDR3 spans 15 amino acids. Trimming took off 3 bases at V and 0 bases at J, with 12 bases between the two ends. CDR1 MNHNS and CDR2 SASEGT come from the germline V gene. The DNA of the CDR3 is TGTGCCAGCAGTGATAGGTCAGGGGCCTCCTACGAGCAGTACTTC. Its protein is CASSDRSGASYEQYF.

V and J are TRBV11-2 and TRBJ2-7; D remains ambiguous. The germline CDR1 and CDR2 sequences are SGHAT and FQNNGV. The V gene lost 1 base and the J gene lost 3 bases, with 10 bases spanning the gap. The CDR3 covers 14 residues. The CDR3 reads CASSLALADYEQYF. The DNA of the CDR3 is TGTGCCAGCAGCTTAGCCCTGGCCGACTACGAGCAGTACTTC.

The chain couples TRBV5-6 to TRBJ2-3; 10 positions agree with TRBD2. CDR1 is SGHDT, CDR2 YYEEEE, per germline. Trimming at V came to 6 bases and at J to 2 bases, leaving 9 bases not matched to a gene. This CDR3 is built from 16 residues. CDR3 amino acids: CASTLRTSGYTDTQYF. The CDR3 coding sequence is TGTGCCAGCACACTCCGGACTAGCGGATACACAGATACGCAGTATTTT.

The J gene is TRBJ1-2, the V gene TRBV10-3; D possibly corresponds to TRBD1 (6 bases). Germline V gene sequence: CDR1 ENHRY, CDR2 SYGVKD. Deletions cut 6 bases from V and 8 bases from J, with 19 bases between. The CDR3 is made up of 14 amino acids. The CDR3 DNA reads as TGTGCCATCAGGCTGGACAGCGATATCGTCGGCTACACCTTC. Translation: CAIRLDSDIVGYTF.

This clone was observed a handful of times. The V gene is TRBV18, the J gene TRBJ2-2; no reliable D call. Germline V gene lookup returns CDR1 KGHSH and CDR2 LQKENI. V dropped 6 bases and J dropped 3 bases, with 5 bases sitting between them. The CDR3 spans 12 residues. In DNA, the CDR3 is TGTGCCAGCTCTCGTGACACCGGGGAGCTGTTTTTT. Its protein is CASSRDTGELFF.

V gene TRBV6-1 combines with J gene TRBJ2-7; D might be TRBD2 (5 bases). This CDR3 has 13 amino acids. The germline V gene encodes CDR1 MNHNS and CDR2 SASEGT. V was cut by 6 bases and J by 0 bases, with 9 bases left in between. DNA for the CDR3: TGTGCCAGCAGAAGAGGGATCTCCTACGAGCAGTACTTC. It yields the protein CASRRGISYEQYF.

The rearrangement joins TRBV2 to TRBJ1-1; D call uncertain. This CDR3 spans 10 amino acids. Germline CDR1 and CDR2: SNHLY and FYNNEI. Trimming cost V 4 bases and J 11 bases, with 8 bases left between them. CDR3 sequence: CASSVKRAFF. The CDR3 nucleotides read TGTGCCAGCAGTGTAAAGCGCGCTTTCTTT.

The J gene is TRBJ2-1, the V gene TRBV4-1; TRBD2 matches at 11 bases. Germline CDR1 and CDR2: MGHRA and YSYEKL. J gave up 5 bases and V 1 base, and 4 bases lay outside the gene matches. CDR3 length equals 16 residues. The CDR3, as DNA: TGCGCCAGCAGCCAAGGACTAGCGGGAAGGAACAATGAGCAGTTCTTC. The encoded protein is CASSQGLAGRNNEQFF.

This clone was found once. The chain is built from TRBV2 and TRBJ2-7; 7 bases match TRBD2. The CDR3 runs 12 residues. The V segment lost 6 bases and the J segment 4 bases; nucleotides outside the gene matches: 3. The germline CDR1 and CDR2 sequences are SNHLY and FYNNEI. The CDR3 DNA follows: TGTGCCAGCAGGGGAGGGTCTTACGAGCAGTACTTC. Its translation is CASRGGSYEQYF.

The V call is TRBV7-8, the J call TRBJ2-1, with 8 nucleotides matching TRBD2. Germline CDR1 reads SGHVS; CDR2 reads FQNEAQ. The V and J ends lost 1 base and 2 bases, in that order; junction bases with no gene match: 7. The length of the CDR3 is 17 residues. The CDR3 coding sequence is TGTGCCAGCAGCTTAGGGAGCGGGAGTCGGACCTACAATGAGCAGTTCTTC. Its protein is CASSLGSGSRTYNEQFF.

This rearrangement joins TRBV10-3 to TRBJ2-7; a weak D match, TRBD2 (5 bases). The CDR3 is made up of 11 amino acids. V lost 10 bases and J 0 bases, leaving 7 bases between the germline ends. CDR1 and CDR2 (germline): ENHRY, SYGVKD. In DNA, the CDR3 is TGTGCCACTAGCTACTCCTACGAGCAGTACTTC. Its protein is CATSYSYEQYF.

The chain carries TRBV12-2 and TRBJ2-7; TRBD2 reflects the table's D call only, with no check against the DNA. TRBV12-2 is designated a pseudogene. CDR3 size: 15 residues. For the CDR3, the DNA is TGTGCAAGTCGCTGGGGACTAAGCGAATACTACGAGCAGTACTTC. Translation gives CASRWGLSEYYEQYF.

The table lists this clone with a count of one. The chain is built from TRBV28 and TRBJ1-2; D possibly corresponds to TRBD1 (6 bases). The V gene lost 5 bases and the J gene lost 6 bases, with 16 bases spanning the gap. In germline, CDR1 is MDHEN, CDR2 SYDVKM. The CDR3 covers 14 residues. DNA of the CDR3: TGTGCCAGCAGTCGGACCATGGGGGCAGATGGCTACACCTTC. Amino acids: CASSRTMGADGYTF.

This chain joins TRBV5-1 and TRBJ1-5; TRBD1 is a possible D gene (6 bases). The CDR3 is made up of 15 amino acids. The V end was cut by 0 bases, the J end by 4 bases, with 11 bases between. Germline V CDR1 and CDR2: SGHRS, YFSETQ. The CDR3 here is CASSLEGGRNQPQHF. The CDR3 DNA follows: TGCGCCAGCAGCTTGGAGGGGGGGCGAAATCAGCCCCAGCATTTT. Looking up the rest from reference TRBV5-1 and TRBJ1-5 gives the full variable domain: KAGVTQTPRYLIKTRGQQVTLSCSPISGHRSVSWYQQTPGQGLQFLFEYFSETQRNKGNFPGRFSGRQFSNSRSEMNVSTLELGDSALYLCASSLEGGRNQPQHFGDGTRLSIL.

The V call is TRBV6-1, the J call TRBJ2-1; 7 bases fit TRBD1. The CDR3 covers 14 residues. V lost 3 bases to trimming and J lost 2 bases; unmatched junction nucleotides: 1. Looked up from germline, CDR1 is MNHNS and CDR2 is SASEGT. The CDR3 DNA reads as TGTGCCAGCAGTGAGACAGGGCCCTACAATGAGCAGTTCTTC. As protein: CASSETGPYNEQFF.

This clone was found a few times. The chain combines TRBV7-2 with TRBJ2-7, with D maybe TRBD1 (5 bases). The CDR3 sequence is 15 residues long. V lost 1 base to trimming and J lost 5 bases, with 15 bases between them. Germline V lookup: CDR1 SGHTA, CDR2 FQGNSA. CDR3 region: CASSLDFGRVDEQYF. The CDR3 nucleotides are TGTGCCAGCAGCTTAGATTTCGGCAGGGTGGACGAGCAGTACTTC.

This rearrangement joins TRBV19 to TRBJ2-3; perhaps TRBD1 as D (5 bases). Germline CDR1 reads LNHDA; CDR2 reads SQIVND (reference sequence). The CDR3 has 13 residues. The V end lost 1 base, the J end lost 5 bases, and 7 bases lay between the germline ends. The CDR3 region is CASSIVGEDTQYF. CDR3 nucleotide sequence: TGTGCCAGTAGTATAGTAGGGGAAGATACGCAGTATTTT. The whole variable domain, filled in from reference TRBV19 and TRBJ2-3, reads DGGITQSPKYLFRKEGQNVTLSCEQNLNHDAMYWYRQDPGQGLRLIYYSQIVNDFQKGDIAEGYSVSREKKESFPLTVTSAQKNPTAFYLCASSIVGEDTQYFGPGTRLTVL.